This T cell receptor (beta chain) comes out of a study of cytomegalovirus exposure and HLA in healthy donors. Study at large: The Caucasian-associated ancestry cluster contained around four fifths of the 300 to 400 genotyped donors.

The J segment lost 5 bases and the V segment lost 4 bases, leaving 3 bases of the junction unmatched. The CDR3 extends over 13 amino acids. The germline CDR1 and CDR2 sequences are SGHNT and YYREEE (reference sequence). The primer mix had 60 Vbeta and 13 Jbeta primers. Method: immunoSEQ multiplex PCR; TCRdb's copy keeps in-frame clones and lacks some. The sample comprises about 280,000 clones, about 90% of which are singletons, and approximately 2.2% rests with the top ten. The chain uses TRBV5-4 and TRBJ2-5, with TRBD1 identical over 9 bases. This receptor was taken from a woman in her late teens or twenties in good health and CMV-seronegative. The sequenced sample consisted of PBMCs. In DNA, the CDR3 is TGTGCCAGCAGCCTCACAGGGGGCGAGACCCAGTACTTC. It yields the protein CASSLTGGETQYF.